A selection of T cell receptor beta chains follows, all from one sample in a study of T cell repertoires in cytomegalovirus infection. The antigens these receptors bind are not known. TCRdb ran MiXCR on the reads and lists one entry per CDR3 protein. This sample carries fewer than 350,000 distinct CDR3 sequences, around 29% of them seen once, and the ten largest clones take 20%. The specimen comprised cultured PBMCs, sampled from culture after CMV antigen stimulation. These receptors all stem from a human donor in good health (CMV status not recorded). Some clones in this sample may be carry-over from other donors' samples. Each CDR3 is given with its conserved first and last residue. D genes are given only for firm matches. Rows give clone size only sometimes, using once, few, many, or a class for an expanded clone.

j_call d_call clone_size v_call cdr3_nt cdr3_aa
TRBJ1-2 NA NA TRBV28 TGTGCCAGCAGCCGGGGAAGGGGTGGCTACACCTTC CASSRGRGGYTF
TRBJ1-6 NA NA TRBV20-1 TGCAGTGCTAGAGAGGGGTCGTACTCCTATAATTCACCCCTCCACTTT CSAREGSYSYNSPLHF
TRBJ1-1 NA NA TRBV5-6 TGTGCCAGCAGCTTGGCCCGGGACGCTTTCTTT CASSLARDAFF
TRBJ2-4 TRBD1 few TRBV25-1 TGTGCCAGCAGGGAGACAGGGGACATTCAGTACTTC CASRETGDIQYF
TRBJ2-5 TRBD1 few TRBV14 TGTGCCAGCAGCCCCCGGACAGGGCCAGGAGAGACCCAGTACTTC CASSPRTGPGETQYF
TRBJ2-1 TRBD2 NA TRBV24-1 TGTGCCACCAGGGTTGAATTTGGACTAGCGTTTAAATTGGGCAATGAGCAGTTCTTC CATRVEFGLAFKLGNEQFF
TRBJ1-6 TRBD1 once TRBV20-1 TGCAGTGCTAGTCCCGACAGGGTGGATTCACCCCTCCACTTT CSASPDRVDSPLHF
TRBJ2-2 NA many TRBV6-2/TRBV6-3 TGTGCCAGCAGTGGGGGGTCGGGGGAGCTGTTTTTT CASSGGSGELFF
TRBJ1-2 TRBD1 few TRBV3-1 TGTGCCAGCAGCCAGAGGGACAGAGTGCGCTACACCTTC CASSQRDRVRYTF
TRBJ2-1 TRBD2 many TRBV7-6 TGTGCCAGCAGCTTAGAGATAGCGGGGGCCGCATCAAGCTCCTACAATGAGCAGTTCTTC CASSLEIAGAASSSYNEQFF
TRBJ2-1 NA many TRBV6-1 TGTGCCAGCAGTGAAAGGCCGACAGCCGGGAAGCAGTTCTTC CASSERPTAGKQFF
TRBJ2-3 NA NA TRBV10-2 TGCGCCAGCAGTGAGTCGATAGATACGCAGTATTTT CASSESIDTQYF